One TCR beta chain is described in this entry. The second PCR ran 7 to 11 cycles with a sample-barcoded 5' primer and J-beta primers. Researchers report that a template-switch adaptor with 12 random nucleotides tagged each cDNA molecule. TCRdb itself ran the 5' RACE reads through MiXCR, one entry per CDR3 protein. The table lists about 1.8 million distinct CDR3 sequences, roughly 49% of them singletons, with roughly 2.1% in the top ten. The CDR3 is made up of 17 amino acids. These data belong to a study of blood T cells in healthy people across ages. The origin of this receptor is a woman aged 40-49 years in good health. Sequenced material: blood. This sequence joins TRBV21-1 and TRBJ2-3; the DNA was not used to check the table's D call, TRBD1. TRBV21-1 is marked as a pseudogene. In DNA form, the CDR3 reads TGTGCCAGCAGCACTCAAAACAGGGGGCGAGACACAGATACGCAGTATTTT. Residues: CASSTQNRGRDTDTQYF.